These 23 T cell receptor beta chains share one sample of origin, sequenced in a study of Graves' ophthalmopathy and Graves' hyperthyroidism listed by TCRdb under 2018. These reads were obtained on an Illumina HiSeq 2000. For repertoire sequencing, TCR beta CDR3 regions were amplified from RNA transcripts. HTBI primers and the Qiagen OneStep RT-PCR kit were used in a first-round RT-PCR, which was followed by a second-round multiplex PCR, size selection and purification. TCRdb trimmed public reads at Q25 via fastp, called clones via MiXCR and kept in-frame beta chains. Each CDR3 protein gets just one entry, which takes the most common genes and DNA from the rows behind it. The sample table records about 740,000 distinct CDR3 sequences; roughly 40% of these occur just once. The ten most abundant clones make up roughly 46% of the sample. What was sequenced was peripheral blood. Receptor source: an adult man with Graves' ophthalmopathy.

The rearrangement uses TRBV20-1 and TRBJ2-7; tentatively, D is TRBD2 (6 bases). CDR1 and CDR2 (germline): DFQATT, SNEGSKA (reference sequence). The CDR3 runs 15 residues. Trimming removed 0 bases at V and 0 bases at J, with 12 bases between. CDR3 nucleotides: TGCAGTGCTAGAGAGTCGGGACTGCCCTCCTACGAGCAGTACTTC. Its translation is CSARESGLPSYEQYF.

This clonotype appeared a few times. Its ends do not fully match the called genes, so a read error is possible. The chain carries TRBV7-2 and TRBJ2-7; 9 bases map to TRBD1. CDR1 SGHTA and CDR2 FQGNSA come from the germline V gene. This CDR3 is 13 amino acids long. The CDR3 region is CASHGTGINEQYF. Here the CDR3 DNA reads TGCGCCAGCCACGGGACAGGGATAAACGAGCAGTACTTC.

The V gene is TRBV25-1, the J gene TRBJ1-2, with a tentative D call TRBD1 (5 bases). The CDR3 covers 17 residues. Trimming removed 8 bases from V and 1 base from J, with 23 bases in between. In germline, CDR1 is MGHDK, CDR2 SYGVNS. CDR3 in DNA: TGTGCCAGCTCACCGACGAAGGAGGGAGGGGTTAACTATGGCTACACCTTC. Residues: CASSPTKEGGVNYGYTF.

This clonotype has more than one count but fewer than ten. One junction end does not reproduce the germline sequence, and a read error may be involved. The V call is TRBV7-9, the J call TRBJ1-1, with a weak D call TRBD1 (6 bases). This CDR3 is 15 amino acids long. Germline CDR1 SEHNR, CDR2 FQNEAQ (reference sequence). CDR3 DNA: TGTGCCAGCAGCGTAGCAGGGGCCAGGAACACTGAAGCTTTCTTT. Protein product: CASSVAGARNTEAFF.

The CDR3 here is CATSSKLAGSSEQFF. Here the CDR3 DNA reads TGTGCCACCAGCAGTAAACTAGCGGGAAGTAGTGAGCAGTTCTTC. The chain couples TRBV15 to TRBJ2-1; TRBD2 matches 10 bases. Germline V gene lookup returns CDR1 LNHNV and CDR2 YYDKDF (reference sequence). Trimming took 3 bases from V and 9 from J; bases not matched to a gene: 8. The CDR3 is made up of 15 amino acids.

In this sample, this clonotype turned up many times. This chain uses TRBV29-1 with TRBJ1-1, with unresolved D. CDR3 length: 10 amino acids. Trimming cost V 5 bases and J 5 bases, with 6 bases left between them. Germline loops: CDR1 SQVTM, CDR2 ANQGSEA. The CDR3 sequence is CSVQRTEAFF. As DNA, the CDR3 is TGCAGCGTTCAGAGAACTGAAGCTTTCTTT.

The gene calls are TRBV2 and TRBJ2-5; 12 nucleotides match TRBD2. V gave up 3 bases and J gave up 5 bases; unmatched junction bases: 10. This CDR3 contains 17 residues. Germline CDR1 and CDR2: SNHLY and FYNNEI. The chain's CDR3 is CASSELAGGTARETQYF. CDR3 bases: TGTGCCAGCAGTGAGCTAGCGGGGGGGACAGCGAGGGAGACCCAGTACTTC.

This clonotype was observed at least ten times. This chain connects TRBV7-9 to TRBJ1-3; D not resolved. The CDR3 runs to 14 residues. Germline V gene sequence: CDR1 SEHNR, CDR2 FQNEAQ (reference sequence). V was pared by 8 bases and J by 0 bases, with 11 bases between. CDR3 sequence: CASWPAISGNTIYF. In DNA form, the CDR3 reads TGTGCCAGCTGGCCGGCAATCTCTGGAAACACCATATATTTT.

This sequence joins TRBV9 and TRBJ1-5; D might be TRBD1 (5 bases). V lost 4 bases to trimming and J lost 3 bases, with 11 bases between them. There are 14 residues in the CDR3. Germline loops: CDR1 SGDLS, CDR2 YYNGEE. This CDR3 is CASSQSGLNQPQHF. CDR3 coding DNA: TGTGCCAGCAGCCAATCGGGACTCAATCAGCCCCAGCATTTT.

The chain carries TRBV2 and TRBJ1-5; 8 bases match TRBD1. Germline loops: CDR1 SNHLY, CDR2 FYNNEI. V dropped 8 bases and J dropped 2; count of bases not matched to a gene: 11. The CDR3 has 16 residues. CDR3 loop: CASVVTGQGRNQPQHF. DNA of the CDR3: TGTGCCAGCGTTGTGACCGGACAGGGTCGCAATCAGCCCCAGCATTTT. The variable domain in full, completed from reference TRBV2 and TRBJ1-5, reads EPEVTQTPSHQVTQMGQEVILRCVPISNHLYFYWYRQILGQKVEFLVSFYNNEISEKSEIFDDQFSVERPDGSNFTLKIRSTKLEDSAMYFCASVVTGQGRNQPQHFGDGTRLSIL.

In this sample, this clonotype turned up a few times. The V gene is TRBV2, the J gene TRBJ1-2; a possible D gene is TRBD1 (6 bases). Germline assignment: CDR1 SNHLY and CDR2 FYNNEI. The ends were cut back, 6 bases at V and 3 bases at J, with 17 bases in the middle. The CDR3 is 15 residues long. The CDR3 nucleotides are TGTGCCAGCAGCCATGACAGCAGGGGCGACTATGGCTACACCTTC. This gives the protein CASSHDSRGDYGYTF.

The rearrangement uses TRBV11-2 and TRBJ2-7; the D gene could be TRBD1 or TRBD2 (5 bases each). Germline V gene data show CDR1 as SGHAT and CDR2 as FQNNGV. The CDR3 sequence is 16 residues long. The V end lost 5 bases, the J end lost 2 bases, and 19 bases lay between the germline ends. CDR3 sequence: CASSQRAAGTTYEQYF. The CDR3 region has the DNA TGTGCCAGCAGCCAAAGGGCAGCCGGGACCACCTACGAGCAGTACTTC.

This clonotype occurred a few times. The chain uses TRBV12-3 or TRBV12-4 and TRBJ1-1; D uncertain. CDR3 length: 14 residues. V lost 5 bases to trimming and J lost 1 base, with 11 bases between them. The CDR3 nucleotides are TGTGCCAGCAGTCCTATAACACGGAACACTGAAGCTTTCTTT. It specifies CASSPITRNTEAFF.

This clonotype has more than one count but fewer than ten. The V and J genes are TRBV20-1 and TRBJ2-5; D assignment may be TRBD1 or TRBD2 (5 bases each). V shed 6 bases and J shed 2 bases, with 16 bases lying between them. CDR1 DFQATT and CDR2 SNEGSKA come from the germline V gene (reference sequence). The CDR3 loop spans 14 amino acids. The chain's CDR3 is CSAHTGTQQETQYF. CDR3 in DNA: TGCAGTGCGCATACCGGGACGCAGCAAGAGACCCAGTACTTC.

The sample holds many counts of this clonotype. V and J are TRBV29-1 and TRBJ1-2; 10 bases line up with TRBD1. There are 12 residues in the CDR3. J gave up 5 bases and V 4 bases, and 1 base lay outside the gene matches. CDR1 and CDR2 from the germline V gene are SQVTM and ANQGSEA. The CDR3 DNA follows: TGCAGCGTTGGACAGGGGGCATATGGCTACACCTTC. This translates into CSVGQGAYGYTF.

The chain has TRBV9 and TRBJ2-7; 10 nucleotides line up with TRBD2. Germline lookup yields CDR1 SGDLS and CDR2 YYNGEE. V lost 1 base, J lost 0 bases, and 1 base stayed unmatched. The CDR3 loop spans 15 amino acids. The CDR3 here is CASSVTSGDSYEQYF. The CDR3 nucleotides read TGTGCCAGCAGCGTAACTAGCGGGGACTCCTACGAGCAGTACTTC.

In its sample, this clonotype was seen many times. This chain connects TRBV9 to TRBJ1-6, with D tentatively TRBD1 (5 bases). V was pared by 4 bases and J by 7 bases, with 12 bases between. CDR1 and CDR2 (germline): SGDLS, YYNGEE. The CDR3 length is 14 residues. The CDR3 DNA follows: TGTGCCAGCAGCAAGACAAGGGGCAATTCACCCCTCCACTTT. Its protein is CASSKTRGNSPLHF.

This clonotype was seen only a few times. The chain couples TRBV6-6 to TRBJ1-4; no clear D gene. CDR1 is MNHNY and CDR2 is SVGAGI in the germline V gene (reference sequence). The CDR3 spans 15 residues. The V end lost 2 bases, the J end lost 1 base, and 8 bases lay between the germline ends. The DNA for the CDR3 is TGTGCCAGCAGTTACCTTAGCGGAACTAATGAAAAACTGTTTTTT. Its translation: CASSYLSGTNEKLFF.

The chain has TRBV19 and TRBJ2-5, with a weak D call TRBD1 (5 bases). Trimming cost V 4 bases and J 5 bases, with 11 bases left between them. This CDR3 is built from 13 residues. Looked up from germline, CDR1 is LNHDA and CDR2 is SQIVND (reference sequence). The DNA for the CDR3 is TGTGCCAGTAGTAGGGGCCCTCATGAGACCCAGTACTTC. Its translation is CASSRGPHETQYF.

This clonotype has ten or more counts. CDR3 in DNA: TGTGCCAGCAGCCCAATGTCAGGATCGTACTACGAGCAGTACTTC. Protein product: CASSPMSGSYYEQYF. The chain recombines TRBV5-8 with TRBJ2-7; D uncertain. Trimming stripped 4 bases from V and 3 bases from J, with 17 bases between. This CDR3 is built from 15 residues. Per germline, CDR1 SGHTS and CDR2 YDEGEE. The whole variable domain, remainder taken from reference TRBV5-8 and TRBJ2-7, is EAGVTQSPTHLIKTRGQQATLRCSPISGHTSVYWYQQALGLGLQFLLWYDEGEERNRGNFPPRFSGRQFPNYSSELNVNALELEDSALYLCASSPMSGSYYEQYFGPGTRLTVT.

This clonotype has a count of ten or more. The chain links TRBV14 to TRBJ1-1; unclear D gene. Germline V gene sequence: CDR1 SGHDN, CDR2 FVKESK. Trimming stripped 4 bases from V and 10 bases from J, with 16 bases between. This CDR3 is built from 13 residues. This CDR3 is CASSLQEGRRAFF. The CDR3 DNA follows: TGTGCCAGCAGCCTCCAGGAGGGAAGACGAGCTTTCTTT. Full variable domain (remainder filled in from reference TRBV14 and TRBJ1-1): EAGVTQFPSHSVIEKGQTVTLRCDPISGHDNLYWYRRVMGKEIKFLLHFVKESKQDESGMPNNRFLAERTGGTYSTLKVQPAELEDSGVYFCASSLQEGRRAFFGQGTRLTVV.

Worth noting for this clonotype: Since a much larger clone is just one base distant, this may be a read error. The rearrangement links TRBV7-8 to TRBJ1-5; TRBD1 might be the D (5 bases). Trimming stripped 5 bases from V and 6 bases from J, with 20 bases between. Germline CDR1 SGHVS, CDR2 FQNEAQ. This CDR3 contains 16 residues. The CDR3, as DNA: TGTGCCAGCAGCAAACCGGGACGGGGTCTCGCTCAGCCCCAGCATTTT. Its protein is CASSKPGRGLAQPQHF.

This clonotype has a handful of counts. J is TRBJ2-5 and V is TRBV20-1, with 7 positions matching TRBD1. The CDR3 runs to 13 residues. Germline values: CDR1 DFQATT, CDR2 SNEGSKA (reference sequence). Trimming removed 1 base from V and 4 bases from J; junction bases left unmatched: 3. CDR3 loop: CSARAYRGETQYF. Written as DNA, the CDR3 is TGCAGTGCTAGAGCATACAGGGGAGAGACCCAGTACTTC.